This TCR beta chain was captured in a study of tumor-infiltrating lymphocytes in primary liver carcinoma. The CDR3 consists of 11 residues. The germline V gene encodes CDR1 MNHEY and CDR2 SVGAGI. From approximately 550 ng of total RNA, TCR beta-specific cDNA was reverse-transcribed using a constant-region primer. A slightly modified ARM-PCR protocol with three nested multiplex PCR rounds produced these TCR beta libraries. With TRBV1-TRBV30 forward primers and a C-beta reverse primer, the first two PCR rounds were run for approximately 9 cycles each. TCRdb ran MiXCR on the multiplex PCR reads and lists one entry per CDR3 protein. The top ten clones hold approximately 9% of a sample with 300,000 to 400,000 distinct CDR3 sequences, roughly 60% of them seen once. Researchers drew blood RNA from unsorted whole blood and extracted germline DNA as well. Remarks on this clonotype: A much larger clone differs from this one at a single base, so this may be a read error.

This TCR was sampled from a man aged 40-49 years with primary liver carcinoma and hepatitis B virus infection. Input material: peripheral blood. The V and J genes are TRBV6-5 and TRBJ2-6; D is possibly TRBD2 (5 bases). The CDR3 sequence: CASSGVNVLTF. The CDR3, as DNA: TGTGCCAGCAGCGGGGTCAACGTCCTGACTTTC.